This TCR beta chain was recorded in a study of OX40 agonist ivuxolimab in advanced cancers. On the study more broadly: Ivuxolimab was administered intravenously to patients at 0.01 to 10 mg/kg every 2 weeks.

The study, taken as a whole, reports: Certain nonresponders additionally had low normalized T-cell clonal expansion. Partly responding patients at 0.1-3.0 mg/kg showed some of the smallest clonal expansion.

Using immunoSEQ multiplex PCR, the repertoire was profiled, and TCRdb retains in-frame clones only, with some absent. The table shows fewer than 100,000 clones, with around 88% occurring only once. A remark on this clone: Its antigen is not known.

With autoimmune disease history or systemic immunosuppression, patients were excluded. This CDR3 contains 14 residues. Germline CDR1 SGHAT, CDR2 FQNNGV. V lost 1 base and J 5 bases, leaving 11 bases between the germline ends. The sample here was CD4+ or CD8+ T cells sorted from blood, taken in a trial of the OX40 agonist ivuxolimab. This sequence originates from an adult with an advanced solid tumor such as melanoma, head and neck, liver or kidney cancer. V and J are TRBV11-2 and TRBJ1-2; D not certain. In nucleotides, the CDR3 is TGTGCCAGCAGCTTAGCGGCGGACCGATATGGCTACACCTTC. The encoded protein is CASSLAADRYGYTF.